The rows below give T cell receptor beta chains drawn from one sample of a study of post-analysis software for immune sequencing data. MiXCR, run by TCRdb on the PCR reads, gives a single entry per CDR3 protein. The sample lists 750,000 to 950,000 distinct CDR3 sequences, under 60% occurring once. The sequencing input was blood. The origin of the receptors is a girl between 5 and 17 years old with multiple sclerosis. The CDR3 runs from the conserved cysteine through the conserved F or W. Each record gives: D gene, V gene, J gene, clone size, CDR3 protein, CDR3 DNA. D genes are given only for firm matches. Clone size is shown for a subset of rows, as once, few, many or a class of expanded clone.

D: TRBD2
V: TRBV6-1
J: TRBJ2-4
size: .
CDR3: CASSERGLAGDIQYF
DNA: TGTGCCAGCAGTGAACGCGGACTGGCGGGGGACATTCAGTACTTC

D: .
V: TRBV20-1
J: TRBJ1-5
size: .
CDR3: CSARDGEGDSPQHF
DNA: TGCAGTGCTAGAGATGGGGAGGGGGATTCGCCCCAGCATTTT

D: TRBD1
V: TRBV24-1
J: TRBJ1-5
size: .
CDR3: CATSDSGTGLQPQHF
DNA: TGTGCCACCAGTGACTCCGGGACAGGGTTGCAACCCCAGCATTTT

D: .
V: TRBV6-1
J: TRBJ2-7
size: .
CDR3: CASSEDQGSYEQYF
DNA: TGTGCCAGCAGTGAAGACCAGGGGTCCTACGAGCAGTACTTC

D: .
V: TRBV7-9
J: TRBJ2-3
size: .
CDR3: CASSGTQSDTQYF
DNA: TGTGCCAGCAGCGGCACGCAGTCAGATACGCAGTATTTT

D: TRBD1
V: TRBV28
J: TRBJ2-7
size: .
CDR3: CASSEQQGWNYEQYF
DNA: TGTGCCAGCAGTGAACAACAGGGGTGGAACTACGAGCAGTACTTC

D: .
V: TRBV10-3
J: TRBJ2-7
size: few
CDR3: CAIRRGHEQYF
DNA: TGTGCCATCCGACGGGGGCACGAGCAGTACTTC

D: TRBD1
V: TRBV25-1
J: TRBJ1-1
size: .
CDR3: CASSEGRSGTGRPEAFF
DNA: TGTGCCAGCAGTGAGGGACGTTCAGGGACAGGGCGCCCTGAAGCTTTCTTT

D: .
V: TRBV20-1
J: TRBJ2-3
size: .
CDR3: CSAIRPGARTDTQYF
DNA: TGCAGTGCTATCAGGCCCGGGGCCCGCACAGATACGCAGTATTTT

D: .
V: TRBV3-1
J: TRBJ2-5
size: few
CDR3: CASSLPPQETQYF
DNA: TGTGCCAGCAGCCTCCCCCCCCAAGAGACCCAGTACTTC

D: TRBD2
V: TRBV6-6
J: TRBJ2-7
size: .
CDR3: CASSPAGGGGEQYF
DNA: TGTGCCAGCAGTCCAGCGGGAGGGGGAGGCGAGCAGTACTTC

D: .
V: TRBV4-3
J: TRBJ2-6
size: .
CDR3: CASSPYRGDGANVLTF
DNA: TGCGCCAGCAGCCCTTACCGGGGAGATGGGGCCAACGTCCTGACTTTC

D: .
V: TRBV20-1
J: TRBJ1-5
size: .
CDR3: CSATRVRGSSNQPQHF
DNA: TGCAGTGCCACGAGGGTCAGGGGCTCGTCAAATCAGCCCCAGCATTTT

D: TRBD1
V: TRBV7-3
J: TRBJ2-7
size: .
CDR3: CASSSGQGRGEQYF
DNA: TGTGCCAGCAGCTCGGGACAGGGGCGCGGTGAGCAGTACTTC

D: .
V: TRBV12-3/TRBV12-4
J: TRBJ2-3
size: few
CDR3: CASRSPPRTSDGTDTQYF
DNA: TGTGCCAGCAGATCACCCCCCCGGACCTCCGATGGCACAGATACGCAGTATTTT

D: TRBD1
V: TRBV19
J: TRBJ1-4
size: .
CDR3: CASSVPGQGNEKLFF
DNA: TGTGCCAGTAGTGTACCGGGACAGGGAAATGAAAAACTGTTTTTT

D: TRBD2
V: TRBV12-3/TRBV12-4
J: TRBJ2-3
size: .
CDR3: CASSLASGRVLTTSTDTQYF
DNA: TGTGCCAGCAGTTTAGCCAGCGGGAGGGTTCTAACCACTAGCACAGATACGCAGTATTTT

D: .
V: TRBV4-3
J: TRBJ1-2
size: .
CDR3: CASSQSPGVKDGYTF
DNA: TGCGCCAGCAGCCAATCCCCGGGAGTAAAAGATGGCTACACCTTC

D: TRBD2
V: TRBV28
J: TRBJ2-5
size: few
CDR3: CASSFREGQETQYF
DNA: TGTGCCAGCAGTTTCCGGGAGGGCCAGGAGACCCAGTACTTC

D: .
V: TRBV4-2
J: TRBJ1-5
size: .
CDR3: CASSPGHPVNQPQHF
DNA: TGTGCCAGCAGCCCGGGACACCCCGTCAATCAGCCCCAGCATTTT